A single sample is the source of the 28 T cell receptor beta chains below, sequenced in a study of cytomegalovirus exposure and HLA in healthy donors. The PCR used 60 Vbeta and 13 Jbeta primers. The assay was immunoSEQ multiplex PCR, and TCRdb's table has in-frame clones only and misses some. Found here are roughly 100,000 clones, 9.5% to 13% of them singletons; the top ten hold approximately 6.1%. Sequencing was carried out using PBMCs. These receptors were taken from a man in his forties in good health and CMV-seropositive.

V and J are TRBV10-1 and TRBJ2-3, with D possibly being TRBD1 (5 bases). Trimming left V 3 bases short and J 2 bases short, with 6 bases between. The germline CDR1 and CDR2 sequences are WNHNN and SYGVQD (reference sequence). CDR3 length equals 13 residues. CDR3 nucleotide sequence: TGCGCCAGCAGTGACAGGGTCACAGATACGCAGTATTTT. It is translated as CASSDRVTDTQYF.

The V and J genes are TRBV27 and TRBJ1-2, with 7 bases matching TRBD1. The CDR3 sequence is 16 residues long. Trimming took 4 bases from V and 7 from J; bases not matched to a gene: 15. CDR1 and CDR2 from the germline V gene are MNHEY and SMNVEV (reference sequence). As DNA, the CDR3 is TGTGCCAGCAGTTCATATAACCCGACAGGGAACGGTGGCTACACCTTC. Translation: CASSSYNPTGNGGYTF.

The chain couples TRBV19 to TRBJ2-1, with 8 positions matching TRBD2. The germline V gene encodes CDR1 LNHDA and CDR2 SQIVND (reference sequence). The CDR3 is 14 amino acids. After removal of 1 base from V and 9 bases from J, the junction contained 5 bases not matched to a gene. The CDR3 loop reads CASSIAGGPGEQFF. CDR3 in DNA: TGTGCCAGTAGTATAGCGGGAGGGCCAGGTGAGCAGTTCTTC.

V gene TRBV5-1 combines with J gene TRBJ1-1; 7 bases map to TRBD1. Germline V gene lookup returns CDR1 SGHRS and CDR2 YFSETQ. This CDR3 is 14 amino acids long. V lost 0 bases and J lost 5; bases outside the gene matches: 4. As DNA, the CDR3 is TGCGCCAGCAGCTTGGAGACAGGGCGGACTGAAGCTTTCTTT. It codes for CASSLETGRTEAFF.

This clone appeared a few times. The V call is TRBV4-2, the J call TRBJ1-1; D might be TRBD1 (5 bases). Trimming removed 5 bases at V and 5 bases at J, with 12 bases between. In germline, CDR1 is LGHNA, CDR2 YNFKEQ. This CDR3 spans 13 amino acids. For the CDR3, the DNA is TGTGCCAGCAGCGTAGGGACTCGGACTGAAGCTTTCTTT. Its translation is CASSVGTRTEAFF.

There are a few counts of this clone. The gene calls are TRBV12-5 and TRBJ2-7; D is ambiguous. The CDR3 is 11 amino acids. Trimming removed 5 bases from V and 4 bases from J, with 6 bases in between. Germline CDR1 LGHNT, CDR2 FRNRAP. CDR3 sequence (DNA): TGTGCTAGTGGTCCCTCTTACGAGCAGTACTTC. Amino acids: CASGPSYEQYF.

The chain uses TRBV27 and TRBJ2-7; TRBD2 matches at 9 bases. Germline V lookup: CDR1 MNHEY, CDR2 SMNVEV (reference sequence). The CDR3 spans 16 residues. With V trimmed by 4 bases and J by 4 bases, 11 bases remained unmatched. The CDR3 region has the DNA TGTGCCAGCAGTTCTTTAGCGGGAGTGGAGGGGTACGAGCAGTACTTC. Protein: CASSSLAGVEGYEQYF.

This clone came up once. The chain employs TRBV11-3 and TRBJ1-4; D is possibly TRBD1 (6 bases). V lost 4 bases and J 5 bases, leaving 11 bases between the germline ends. CDR3 length equals 14 residues. Germline-derived CDR1 and CDR2 are SGHNT and YENEEA. The CDR3, as DNA: TGTGCCAGCAGCTCCGGACAGACGAATGAAAAACTGTTTTTT. It encodes CASSSGQTNEKLFF.

The chain combines TRBV30 with TRBJ2-6; D ambiguous. Trimming removed 3 bases at V and 10 bases at J, with 7 bases between. The CDR3 extends over 11 amino acids. Per the germline V gene, CDR1 is GTSNPN and CDR2 is SVGIG (reference sequence). In nucleotides, the CDR3 is TGTGCCTGGAGCCTAATAAACGTCCTGACTTTC. Translated, it gives CAWSLINVLTF.

This clone turned up a few times. This rearrangement joins TRBV7-2 to TRBJ2-6; 7 nucleotides line up with TRBD1. Germline loops: CDR1 SGHTA, CDR2 FQGNSA. CDR3 length: 13 amino acids. Losses at the gene ends were 6 bases for V and 4 bases for J; bases not matched to a gene: 0. The CDR3 region has the DNA TGTGCCAGCAGACAGGGGGGGGCCAACGTCCTGACTTTC. Translation gives CASRQGGANVLTF.

This clone was picked up a small number of times. The chain employs TRBV5-5 and TRBJ1-5; weak D call: TRBD1 (6 bases). This CDR3 spans 16 amino acids. Germline V gives CDR1 SGHKS, CDR2 YYEKEE (reference sequence). V lost 4 bases, J lost 2 bases, and 16 bases lay in between. The DNA for the CDR3 is TGTGCCAGCAGCCCCCTCGGTGGGGGCGGCAATCAGCCCCAGCATTTT. Its protein product is CASSPLGGGGNQPQHF.

This sequence joins TRBV28 and TRBJ1-1; D gene ambiguous. CDR3 size: 11 residues. Germline assignment: CDR1 MDHEN and CDR2 SYDVKM. The V end was cut by 8 bases, the J end by 5 bases, with 9 bases between. CDR3 protein: CASVSETEAFF. CDR3 coding DNA: TGTGCCAGCGTGAGTGAGACTGAAGCTTTCTTT.

The rearrangement uses TRBV5-4 and TRBJ2-3; D is perhaps TRBD2 (5 bases). This CDR3 has 14 residues. Trimming pared 3 bases from V and 0 bases from J, leaving 8 bases between. Germline CDR1 reads SGHNT; CDR2 reads YYREEE (reference sequence). CDR3 sequence: CASSSRGSTDTQYF. CDR3 DNA: TGTGCCAGCAGCTCTAGAGGGAGCACAGATACGCAGTATTTT.

The V call is TRBV27, the J call TRBJ1-5; 9 nucleotides match TRBD1. V trimming: 6 bases; J trimming: 3 bases; junction bases outside the gene matches: 9. CDR1 and CDR2 from the germline V gene are MNHEY and SMNVEV (reference sequence). This CDR3 contains 16 residues. The chain's CDR3 is CASSHRDRVDNQPQHF. The CDR3 nucleotides are TGTGCCAGCAGCCACCGGGACAGGGTCGACAATCAGCCCCAGCATTTT.

J is TRBJ1-2 and V is TRBV7-9, with 8 positions matching TRBD1. The CDR3 sequence is 16 residues long. Germline loops: CDR1 SEHNR, CDR2 FQNEAQ (reference sequence). Losses at the gene ends were 1 base for V and 4 bases for J; bases not matched to a gene: 8. The CDR3 spells CASSLVGVDRGYGYTF. Written as DNA, the CDR3 is TGTGCCAGCAGCTTAGTGGGAGTCGACAGGGGCTATGGCTACACCTTC.

CDR3: CASSLRTTSLLYEQYF. In DNA form, the CDR3 reads TGCGCCAGCAGCTTAAGGACTACTAGCTTGCTCTACGAGCAGTACTTC. J is TRBJ2-7 and V is TRBV5-1; maybe TRBD2 (6 bases). V lost 2 bases, J lost 3 bases, and 18 bases lay in between. The CDR3 length is 16 residues. The V gene's germline CDR1 is SGHRS and CDR2 YFSETQ.

This clone was seen more than once but under ten times. V and J are TRBV15 and TRBJ2-3, with 7 bases lining up with TRBD2. The CDR3 runs 18 residues. After removal of 2 bases from V and 0 bases from J, the junction contained 11 bases not matched to a gene. The germline V gene has CDR1 LNHNV and CDR2 YYDKDF (reference sequence). In DNA form, the CDR3 reads TGTGCCACCAGCAGACGACCCTGGACTAGTTCTAGCACAGATACGCAGTATTTT. Amino acids: CATSRRPWTSSSTDTQYF.

In its sample, this clone was seen a few times. V gene TRBV5-4 combines with J gene TRBJ2-7, with TRBD2 identical over 13 bases. The CDR3 spans 17 residues. V shed 0 bases and J 2 bases; nucleotides not matched to a gene: 5. Per germline, CDR1 SGHNT and CDR2 YYREEE (reference sequence). CDR3 bases: TGTGCCAGCAGCTTGGGGACTAGCGGGAGTTACACCTACGAGCAGTACTTC. This gives the protein CASSLGTSGSYTYEQYF.

This sequence joins TRBV27 and TRBJ1-1; D not resolved. The CDR3 sequence is 11 residues long. With 4 bases removed from V and 4 bases from J, the gap between germline ends came to 4 bases. The germline CDR1 and CDR2 sequences are MNHEY and SMNVEV (reference sequence). The CDR3 sequence is CASSSVTEAFF. CDR3 coding DNA: TGTGCCAGCAGTTCTGTCACTGAAGCTTTCTTT.

This clone was counted only a few times. One junction end does not reproduce the germline sequence, and a read error may be involved. Here the CDR3 DNA reads TGTGCCAGCTGTGACAGGGTAAAGGAGACCCAGTACTTC. Translation: CASCDRVKETQYF. The V call is TRBV25-1, the J call TRBJ2-5, with 7 bases aligning to TRBD1. CDR1 and CDR2 (germline): MGHDK, SYGVNS. The CDR3 runs to 13 residues.

This clone was counted a few times. The chain carries TRBV7-9 and TRBJ1-1, with D possibly TRBD1 on 5 matching bases. The germline CDR1 and CDR2 sequences are SEHNR and FQNEAQ (reference sequence). V dropped 4 bases and J dropped 4 bases, with 16 bases sitting between them. This CDR3 has 15 amino acids. CDR3 sequence: CASSSSSWTFTEAFF. CDR3 DNA: TGTGCCAGCAGCTCCTCTTCGTGGACATTCACTGAAGCTTTCTTT.

The CDR3 spells CASHGSGGNTGELFF. The CDR3 DNA is TGTGCCAGTCACGGGTCGGGGGGCAACACCGGGGAGCTGTTTTTT. The chain uses TRBV10-3 and TRBJ2-2, with a weak D call TRBD2 (7 bases). Germline assignment: CDR1 ENHRY and CDR2 SYGVKD. The CDR3 has 15 amino acids. Trimming took off 10 bases at V and 2 bases at J, with 17 bases between the two ends.

This chain connects TRBV28 to TRBJ1-2; D call uncertain. The CDR3 extends over 14 amino acids. Germline V lookup: CDR1 MDHEN, CDR2 SYDVKM. Trimming stripped 5 bases from V and 1 base from J, with 11 bases between. In DNA form, the CDR3 reads TGTGCCAGCAGTCGGGAACTGTTTAACTATGGCTACACCTTC. As protein: CASSRELFNYGYTF.

V is TRBV29-1 and J is TRBJ2-1; perhaps TRBD2 as D (6 bases). Germline lookup yields CDR1 SQVTM and CDR2 ANQGSEA. V lost 4 bases, J lost 9 bases, and 16 bases lay in between. The CDR3 loop spans 13 amino acids. The CDR3 sequence is CSVVIGGVGEQFF. In DNA, the CDR3 is TGCAGCGTTGTTATCGGAGGGGTCGGTGAGCAGTTCTTC.

There are a few counts of this clone. The chain carries TRBV19 and TRBJ2-1, with TRBD2 identical over 7 bases. CDR3 size: 12 residues. The germline V gene encodes CDR1 LNHDA and CDR2 SQIVND (reference sequence). V shed 7 bases and J 7 bases; nucleotides not matched to a gene: 4. The CDR3 here is CASTLGGNEQFF. Written as DNA, the CDR3 is TGTGCCAGTACCCTGGGGGGGAATGAGCAGTTCTTC.

This clone turned up a few times. The rearrangement links TRBV5-6 to TRBJ1-6; D is possibly TRBD1 (5 bases). This CDR3 is built from 14 residues. Trimming pared 1 base from V and 10 bases from J, leaving 12 bases between. Germline assignment: CDR1 SGHDT and CDR2 YYEEEE. The CDR3 region has the DNA TGTGCCAGCAGCTTGCAAGGGGCAGTATCACCCCTCCACTTT. This codes for CASSLQGAVSPLHF.

This CDR3 reads CASSVGVEGGYEQYF. The DNA of the CDR3 is TGTGCCAGCAGCGTAGGGGTCGAGGGGGGGTACGAGCAGTACTTC. This sequence joins TRBV9 and TRBJ2-7; tentatively, D is TRBD2 (7 bases). V was pared by 0 bases and J by 4 bases, with 14 bases between. The germline V gene encodes CDR1 SGDLS and CDR2 YYNGEE. This CDR3 comprises 15 residues.

As for this clone: Distinct nucleotide sequences in the sample also encode this CDR3. This chain joins TRBV29-1 and TRBJ2-1; 7 bases map to TRBD2. The germline V gene has CDR1 SQVTM and CDR2 ANQGSEA. This CDR3 has 12 residues. Trimming cost V 7 bases and J 2 bases; bases outside gene matches: 2. The CDR3 bases are TGCAGCGGCGGGGGAACCTACAATGAGCAGTTCTTC. Protein sequence: CSGGGTYNEQFF.